The clone carrying this T cell receptor (beta chain) was seen a few times. In the original workflow: Cell counts per sample came from amplifying reference gene primers. The data were produced by immunoSEQ multiplex PCR, yet TCRdb's version contains in-frame clones alone and is incomplete. V and J calls and clone size come straight from that table; D and trimming were deduced from the DNA. The table has 200,000 to 250,000 clones, around 83% seen once. The data originate from a study of blood T cell repertoires in COVID-19. Across the whole study: Whether acute or convalescent, the COVID-19 samples came from the United States, Italy and Spain. T cells, B-cell-depleted T cells, or PBMCs provided the cDNA or gDNA that served as material.

The CDR3 extends over 13 amino acids. Germline V gives CDR1 GTSNPN, CDR2 SVGIG (reference sequence). The germline V and J ends were trimmed by 4 bases and 6 bases, with 15 bases remaining between them. This chain uses TRBV30 with TRBJ1-2; a weak D match, TRBD1 (6 bases). This clonotype was sampled from a woman between 45 and 60 years old with acute or convalescent COVID-19. Specimen: peripheral blood. CDR3: CAWIRQGRDGYTF. In DNA form, the CDR3 reads TGTGCCTGGATCCGGCAGGGGAGGGATGGCTACACCTTC.